This entry lists 19 T cell receptor beta chains sequenced from one sample in a study of T cells in Graves' hyperthyroidism and ophthalmopathy. Amplified TCR beta CDR3 regions derived from RNA transcripts. HTBI primers were the set used in a first-round RT-PCR of the TCR CDR3. TCRdb re-derived calls from the multiplex PCR reads in MiXCR, one entry per CDR3 protein. Found here are 490,000 or so distinct CDR3 sequences, 46% of them singletons; the top ten hold about 43%. Sequences were obtained from peripheral blood or thyroid tissue (not recorded which). The receptors here all came from an adult woman with Graves' disease, either hyperthyroidism or ophthalmopathy (not recorded which).

The CDR3 loop is CASSIDLIGDYEQYF. CDR3 nucleotides: TGTGCCAGTAGTATAGATCTCATCGGGGACTACGAGCAGTACTTC. The V gene is TRBV19, the J gene TRBJ2-7; D possibly corresponds to TRBD2 (5 bases). The CDR3 has 15 amino acids. Trimming removed 0 bases from V and 3 bases from J, with 12 bases in between. Germline V gene sequence: CDR1 LNHDA, CDR2 SQIVND (reference sequence).

This chain connects TRBV12-3 or TRBV12-4 to TRBJ2-5; D gene unclear. V was shortened by 4 bases and J by 5 bases, with 11 bases between the two germline ends. This CDR3 region has 13 residues. The CDR3 DNA follows: TGTGCCAGCAGTTGGGCAGGAGTGGAGACCCAGTACTTC. It is translated as CASSWAGVETQYF.

This rearrangement joins TRBV7-6 to TRBJ2-3, with 9 bases aligning to TRBD2. Germline assignment: CDR1 SGHVS and CDR2 FNYEAQ. V trimming: 2 bases; J trimming: 8 bases; junction bases outside the gene matches: 5. The CDR3 covers 14 residues. This CDR3 reads CASSLSAGGRTQYF. In nucleotides, the CDR3 is TGTGCCAGCAGCTTATCCGCGGGAGGGCGTACGCAGTATTTT.

This chain joins TRBV7-3 and TRBJ1-1; no firm D call. CDR1 and CDR2 (germline): SGHTA, FQGTGA. CDR3 length equals 13 residues. V lost 5 bases, J lost 1 base, and 8 bases lay in between. CDR3 in amino acids: CASSTRANTEAFF. The CDR3 bases are TGTGCCAGCAGCACCCGGGCGAACACTGAAGCTTTCTTT.

The genes are TRBV20-1 and TRBJ1-6, with 8 bases lining up with TRBD1. The ends lost 3 bases at V and 9 bases at J; junction bases unmatched: 10. This CDR3 spans 15 amino acids. Germline V gene lookup returns CDR1 DFQATT and CDR2 SNEGSKA (reference sequence). CDR3 amino acids: CSASVQETGASPLHF. The DNA for the CDR3 is TGCAGTGCTAGCGTTCAAGAGACAGGGGCTTCACCCCTCCACTTT.

This clonotype was counted at least ten times. The V call is TRBV11-2, the J call TRBJ2-6, with D tentatively TRBD1 (5 bases). CDR3 length: 16 residues. Trimming took off 1 base at V and 2 bases at J, with 9 bases between the two ends. Germline V lookup: CDR1 SGHAT, CDR2 FQNNGV. CDR3 sequence reads: CASSLAAGTGANVLTF. DNA of the CDR3: TGTGCCAGCAGCTTAGCGGCAGGGACTGGGGCCAACGTCCTGACTTTC.

This rearrangement joins TRBV7-9 to TRBJ1-1; no clear D. In germline, CDR1 is SEHNR, CDR2 FQNEAQ (reference sequence). Trimming shortened V by 5 bases and J by 5 bases, and 15 bases separated the two germline ends. The CDR3 consists of 14 residues. DNA for the CDR3: TGTGCCAGCAGCCCGGAGGGTCGGAGGACTGAAGCTTTCTTT. It codes for CASSPEGRRTEAFF.

V is TRBV24-1 and J is TRBJ1-1; D may be TRBD1 (5 bases). Per the germline V gene, CDR1 is KGHDR and CDR2 is SFDVKD. V dropped 12 bases and J dropped 0 bases, with 10 bases sitting between them. There are 12 residues in the CDR3. The CDR3 loop reads CALGGVNTEAFF. The CDR3 nucleotides are TGTGCCCTGGGAGGGGTGAACACTGAAGCTTTCTTT.

This sequence joins TRBV28 and TRBJ2-5, with D possibly matching TRBD1 (6 bases). Germline-derived CDR1 and CDR2 are MDHEN and SYDVKM. The CDR3 extends over 15 amino acids. V lost 6 bases, J lost 2 bases, and 16 bases lay in between. The CDR3: CASSPTLQGQETQYF. DNA for the CDR3: TGTGCCAGCAGCCCGACTTTACAGGGACAAGAGACCCAGTACTTC.

The V gene is TRBV14, the J gene TRBJ2-2; 7 bases align to TRBD1. The CDR3 consists of 15 residues. V dropped 5 bases and J dropped 3; count of bases not matched to a gene: 6. Germline values: CDR1 SGHDN, CDR2 FVKESK. The CDR3 nucleotides are TGTGCCAGCAGCTCATGGGACAGCTACACCGGGGAGCTGTTTTTT. This gives the protein CASSSWDSYTGELFF.

This clonotype was found once. This could be a read error, since a much larger clone is one nucleotide away. The rearrangement uses TRBV19 and TRBJ1-5; possible D gene TRBD1, 5 bases. CDR1 is LNHDA and CDR2 is SQIVND in the germline V gene (reference sequence). CDR3 length: 17 amino acids. V was shortened by 7 bases and J by 1 base, with 20 bases between the two germline ends. The CDR3 region has the DNA TGTGCCAGTACCCCCCGGGTTCGGGGGTCGAGCAATCAGCCCCAGCATTTT. This codes for CASTPRVRGSSNQPQHF.

This clonotype was found a few times. The J gene is TRBJ2-5, the V gene TRBV3-1; tentatively, D is TRBD2 (5 bases). V lost 0 bases and J lost 2, with 10 bases in between. Germline V lookup: CDR1 LGHDT, CDR2 YNNKEL (reference sequence). The CDR3 runs to 15 residues. The CDR3 spells CASSQDYGDQETQYF. For the CDR3, the DNA is TGTGCCAGCAGCCAAGATTACGGGGATCAAGAGACCCAGTACTTC.

V gene TRBV7-9 combines with J gene TRBJ2-7, with D perhaps TRBD1 (7 bases). Trimming cost V 2 bases and J 5 bases, with 13 bases left between them. The CDR3 has 14 amino acids. The germline V gene has CDR1 SEHNR and CDR2 FQNEAQ (reference sequence). The CDR3 DNA follows: TGTGCCAGCAGCTTAAGTCAGGGGGGACACGAGCAGTACTTC. Its translation: CASSLSQGGHEQYF.

The J gene is TRBJ2-2, the V gene TRBV6-5; 7 bases are a match to TRBD1. Germline-derived CDR1 and CDR2 are MNHEY and SVGAGI. With V trimmed by 0 bases and J by 5 bases, 6 bases remained unmatched. CDR3 length: 16 amino acids. The CDR3 region is CASSYSSTRGTGELFF. In DNA, the CDR3 is TGTGCCAGCAGTTACTCGAGTACCAGGGGGACCGGGGAGCTGTTTTTT.

The chain uses TRBV7-9 and TRBJ2-5; TRBD1 aligns across 10 bases. CDR3 length: 17 amino acids. CDR1 SEHNR and CDR2 FQNEAQ come from the germline V gene (reference sequence). V lost 5 bases, J lost 3 bases, and 12 bases stayed unmatched. The CDR3 region is CASSRSGTGVTEETQYF. The CDR3 bases are TGTGCCAGCAGCCGGTCGGGGACAGGGGTGACTGAAGAGACCCAGTACTTC.

V usage is TRBV25-1 and J usage is TRBJ1-1, with D uncertain. The CDR3 sequence is 14 residues long. With 8 bases removed from V and 4 bases from J, the gap between germline ends came to 17 bases. Germline CDR1 reads MGHDK; CDR2 reads SYGVNS. The CDR3 nucleotides read TGTGCCAGCCCCAGAGACGGGAGCTTCACTGAAGCTTTCTTT. As protein: CASPRDGSFTEAFF.

J is TRBJ2-5 and V is TRBV3-1, with D possibly being TRBD1 or TRBD2 (5 bases each). Germline loops: CDR1 LGHDT, CDR2 YNNKEL (reference sequence). V dropped 4 bases and J dropped 2 bases, with 11 bases sitting between them. The CDR3 has 14 residues. The CDR3: CASSPEGEQETQYF. In DNA form, the CDR3 reads TGTGCCAGCAGCCCCGAAGGGGAGCAAGAGACCCAGTACTTC.

The chain recombines TRBV2 with TRBJ1-2, with D perhaps matching TRBD1 (6 bases). The CDR3 has 15 amino acids. V dropped 5 bases and J dropped 6 bases, with 19 bases sitting between them. The germline V gene encodes CDR1 SNHLY and CDR2 FYNNEI. CDR3 DNA: TGTGCCAGCAGTCCTCCGGGACACGGGAAGGATGGCTACACCTTC. Protein sequence: CASSPPGHGKDGYTF.

The gene calls are TRBV10-2 and TRBJ1-1, with D hard to call. V lost 4 bases to trimming and J lost 0 bases, with 12 bases between them. This CDR3 comprises 15 residues. Germline loops: CDR1 WSHSY, CDR2 SAAADI. Here the CDR3 reads CASSGFPAMNTEAFF. Written as DNA, the CDR3 is TGCGCCAGCAGTGGTTTCCCCGCGATGAACACTGAAGCTTTCTTT.